This entry describes one T cell receptor (beta chain). How the authors handled the data: Reference gene primers were amplified, and this amplification served to estimate nucleated cell counts. Clones were read by immunoSEQ multiplex PCR, and TCRdb kept only the in-frame ones, dropping some. The V and J calls and clone size come from that table; D and trimming were worked out from the DNA. The data show more than 200,000 clones, 85% to 90% seen once. Enrolment of Seattle patients took place during active infection, and they were followed longitudinally. These data are taken from a study of blood T cell repertoires in COVID-19. The wider study: Whether acute or convalescent, the COVID-19 samples came from the United States, Italy and Spain. Sources were T cells, B-cell-depleted T cells, or PBMCs; the material itself was cDNA or gDNA.

Sequencing was done on a sample of peripheral blood. This TCR was sampled from a woman aged 45 to 65 with COVID-19, enrolled during active disease.

In nucleotides, the CDR3 is TGTGCCAGGCCACAGGGGGGGACTGAAGCTTTCTTT. Protein sequence: CARPQGGTEAFF. The V gene is TRBV21-1, the J gene TRBJ1-1; the table's D call, TRBD1, was not checked against the DNA. TRBV21-1 is a listed pseudogene. The CDR3 covers 12 residues.